This T cell receptor beta chain was captured in a study of OX40 agonist ivuxolimab in advanced cancers. Study-wide results and caveats: Clonal expansion was among the lowest in partial responders at 0.1-3.0 mg/kg, especially CD8+.

Here immunoSEQ multiplex PCR was the method, and the copy in TCRdb shows in-frame clones only, minus some. The sample lists 30,000 to 45,000 clones, about 79% occurring once. Points on this clone: Its cognate antigen is unknown.

Germline V gene sequence: CDR1 SGHRS, CDR2 YFSETQ. Trimming took 0 bases from V and 8 from J, leaving 17 bases between them. The CDR3 is 15 residues long. This TCR derives from an adult with an advanced solid tumor such as melanoma, head and neck, liver or kidney cancer. The starting material was CD4+ or CD8+ T cells sorted from blood, obtained in a trial of the OX40 agonist ivuxolimab. The chain links TRBV5-1 to TRBJ1-2; D remains unclear. In DNA, the CDR3 is TGCGCCAGCAGCTTGGTCCCCGGAGCGAGTGGCGGCTACACCTTC. Encoded protein: CASSLVPGASGGYTF.